This T cell receptor (beta chain) derives from a study of post-analysis software for immune sequencing data. Study details: Relapsing-remitting, secondary progressive and progressive-relapsing multiple sclerosis were all included among the disease courses. General study findings and limits: For normalized Chao1 diversity, multiple sclerosis patients scored significantly lower than controls did. There were five TRBV segments more frequent in patients than controls, and TRBV5-6, TRBV5-1 and TRBV20-1 were among them. The authors found that F measure strongly co-clustered same-batch samples.

Unique molecular identifiers were carried by the TCR beta cDNA libraries. The authors obtained roughly 0.5 million cDNA molecules from approximately 0.91 to 9.4 million T cells. Using its own MiXCR run on the PCR reads, TCRdb lists one record per CDR3 protein. Of over 700,000 distinct CDR3 sequences listed, roughly 27% are singletons. Remarks on this clonotype: No antigen is known for it.

The ends were cut back, 3 bases at V and 8 bases at J, with 20 bases in the middle. Germline V lookup: CDR1 MDHEN, CDR2 SYDVKM. The CDR3 loop spans 16 amino acids. This receptor was taken from a girl between 10 and 17 years old with multiple sclerosis. The chain is built from TRBV28 and TRBJ2-1; TRBD2 might be the D (6 bases). Sequencing was carried out using blood. CDR3 sequence reads: CASSLVPGRQGYEQFF. CDR3 bases: TGTGCCAGCAGTTTGGTACCGGGGAGGCAGGGCTATGAGCAGTTCTTC.